One and the same sample provided the 5 T cell receptor beta chains below, sequenced in a study of T-cell memory formation after mild COVID-19. TCRdb called the 5' RACE reads again in MiXCR, with one record for every CDR3 protein. This sample has around 340,000 distinct CDR3 sequences, with around 20% found just once. Sequencing was done on a sample of PBMCs or a T cell subset sorted from them (not recorded which). These receptors were taken from an adult woman who had mild COVID-19 (a few samples of this study predate the infection). Cell type and time point are not known.

This clonotype was observed a handful of times. The V and J genes are TRBV18 and TRBJ2-7; 10 bases map to TRBD1. The length of the CDR3 is 16 residues. Trimming removed 6 bases from V and 3 bases from J; junction bases left unmatched: 11. Looked up from germline, CDR1 is KGHSH and CDR2 is LQKENI. The CDR3 is CASSRSQGQGFYEQYF. For the CDR3, the DNA is TGTGCCAGCTCCAGAAGTCAGGGACAGGGGTTCTACGAGCAGTACTTC.

This clonotype was observed a few times. This chain connects TRBV5-1 to TRBJ2-2; the D is unclear. CDR1 is SGHRS, CDR2 YFSETQ, per germline. Trimming took off 2 bases at V and 0 bases at J, with 8 bases between the two ends. This CDR3 region has 15 residues. In nucleotides, the CDR3 is TGCGCCAGCAGCTTTGCTCAGGCGAACACCGGGGAGCTGTTTTTT. Amino acid sequence: CASSFAQANTGELFF.

The rearrangement joins TRBV4-3 to TRBJ1-2; tentative D call: TRBD1 (5 bases). CDR1 and CDR2 from the germline V gene are LGHNA and YSLEER. CDR3 size: 15 residues. V was shortened by 1 base and J by 6 bases, with 15 bases between the two germline ends. Written as DNA, the CDR3 is TGCGCCAGCAGCCAAGGTCGGGAGTCAGGGAATGGCTACACCTTC. Amino acid sequence: CASSQGRESGNGYTF.

This clonotype was seen a handful of times. The gene calls are TRBV25-1 and TRBJ2-1; the D is unclear. V was trimmed by 6 bases and J by 5 bases, leaving 5 bases between them. The CDR3 contains 11 residues. From germline, CDR1 is MGHDK and CDR2 SYGVNS. The CDR3 region has the DNA TGTGCCAGCAGCAGGCACAATGAGCAGTTCTTC. Its protein product is CASSRHNEQFF.

In this sample, this clonotype turned up a few times. The chain uses TRBV20-1 and TRBJ2-1, with TRBD2 matching 7 bases. This CDR3 spans 15 amino acids. Germline V lookup: CDR1 DFQATT, CDR2 SNEGSKA (reference sequence). V lost 0 bases and J lost 7; bases outside the gene matches: 9. CDR3 bases: TGCAGTGCTAGAGAGCGGCGGGGGTTCGGGAATGAGCAGTTCTTC. The encoded protein is CSARERRGFGNEQFF.